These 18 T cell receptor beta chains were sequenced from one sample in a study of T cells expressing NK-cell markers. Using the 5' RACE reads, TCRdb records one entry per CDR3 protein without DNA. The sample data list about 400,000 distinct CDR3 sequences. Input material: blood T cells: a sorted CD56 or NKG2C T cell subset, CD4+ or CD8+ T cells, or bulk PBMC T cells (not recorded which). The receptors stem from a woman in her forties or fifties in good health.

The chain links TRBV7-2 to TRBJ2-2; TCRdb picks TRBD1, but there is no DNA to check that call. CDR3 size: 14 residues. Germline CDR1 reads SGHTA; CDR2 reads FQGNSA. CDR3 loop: CASSPRERGGELFF.

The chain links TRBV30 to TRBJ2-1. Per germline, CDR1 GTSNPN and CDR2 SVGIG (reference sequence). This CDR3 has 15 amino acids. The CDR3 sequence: CAWSVSVADWNEQFF. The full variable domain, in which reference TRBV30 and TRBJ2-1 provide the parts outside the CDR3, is SQTIHQWPATLVQPVGSPLSLECTVEGTSNPNLYWYRQAAGRGLQLLFYSVGIGQISSEVPQNLSASRPQDRQFILSSKKLLLSDSGFYLCAWSVSVADWNEQFFGPGTRLTVL.

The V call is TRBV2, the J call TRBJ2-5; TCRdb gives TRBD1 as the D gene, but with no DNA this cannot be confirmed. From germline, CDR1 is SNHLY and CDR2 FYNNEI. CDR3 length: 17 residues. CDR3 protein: CASSTVRQGAQGETQYF.

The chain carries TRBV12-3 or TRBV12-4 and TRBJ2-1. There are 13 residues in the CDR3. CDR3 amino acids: CASSRTTTNEQFF.

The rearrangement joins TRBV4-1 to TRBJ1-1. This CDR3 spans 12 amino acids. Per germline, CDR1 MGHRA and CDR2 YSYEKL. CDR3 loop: CASSQLGGDAFF.

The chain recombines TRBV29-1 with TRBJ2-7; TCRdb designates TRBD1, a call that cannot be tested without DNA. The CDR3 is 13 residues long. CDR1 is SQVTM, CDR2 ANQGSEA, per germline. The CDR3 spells CSVGRAGAYEQYF.

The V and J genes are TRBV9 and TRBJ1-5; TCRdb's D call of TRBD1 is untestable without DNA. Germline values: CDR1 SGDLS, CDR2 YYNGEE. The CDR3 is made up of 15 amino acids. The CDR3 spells CASSVGGAGDQPQHF.

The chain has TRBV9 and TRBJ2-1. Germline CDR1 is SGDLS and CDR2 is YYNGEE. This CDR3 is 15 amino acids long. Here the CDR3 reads CASSVGVYNYNEQFF.

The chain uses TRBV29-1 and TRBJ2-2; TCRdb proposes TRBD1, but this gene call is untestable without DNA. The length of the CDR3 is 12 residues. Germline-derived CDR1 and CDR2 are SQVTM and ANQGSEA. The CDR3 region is CSVVGADGELFF.

The CDR3 sequence: CASSIEGNQPQHF. The chain uses TRBV11-2 and TRBJ1-5. The germline CDR1 and CDR2 sequences are SGHAT and FQNNGV. The CDR3 loop spans 13 amino acids.

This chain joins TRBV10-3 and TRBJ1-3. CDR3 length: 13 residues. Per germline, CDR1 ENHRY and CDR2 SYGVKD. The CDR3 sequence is CATAVSSGNTIYF.

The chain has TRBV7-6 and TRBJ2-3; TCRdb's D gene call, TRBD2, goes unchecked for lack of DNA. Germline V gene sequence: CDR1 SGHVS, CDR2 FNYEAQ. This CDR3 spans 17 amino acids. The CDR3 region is CASSPWWSGRASDTQYF. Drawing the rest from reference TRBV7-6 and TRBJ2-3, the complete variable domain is GAGVSQSPRYKVTKRGQDVALRCDPISGHVSLYWYRQALGQGPEFLTYFNYEAQQDKSGLPNDRFSAERPEGSISTLTIQRTEQRDSAMYRCASSPWWSGRASDTQYFGPGTRLTVL.

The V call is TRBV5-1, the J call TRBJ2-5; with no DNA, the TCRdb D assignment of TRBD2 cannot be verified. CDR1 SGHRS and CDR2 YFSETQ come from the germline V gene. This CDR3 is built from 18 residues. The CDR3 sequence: CASSPYGLAGDNGETQYF.

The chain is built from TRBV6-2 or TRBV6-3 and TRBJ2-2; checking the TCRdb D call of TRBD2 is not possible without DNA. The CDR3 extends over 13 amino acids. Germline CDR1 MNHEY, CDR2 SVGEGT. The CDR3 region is CASTLRVTGELFF.

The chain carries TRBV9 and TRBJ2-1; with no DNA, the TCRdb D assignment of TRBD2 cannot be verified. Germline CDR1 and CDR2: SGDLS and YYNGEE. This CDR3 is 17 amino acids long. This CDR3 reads CASSVGVSGDSYNEQFF.

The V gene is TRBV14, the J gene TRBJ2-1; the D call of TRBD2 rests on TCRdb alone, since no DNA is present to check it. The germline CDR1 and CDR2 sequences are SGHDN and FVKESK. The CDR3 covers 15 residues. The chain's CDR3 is CASSPGLVKDNEQFF.

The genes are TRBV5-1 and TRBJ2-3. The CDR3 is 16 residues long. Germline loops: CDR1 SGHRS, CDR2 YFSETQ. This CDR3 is CASSQINASPTDTQYF. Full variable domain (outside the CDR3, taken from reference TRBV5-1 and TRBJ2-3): KAGVTQTPRYLIKTRGQQVTLSCSPISGHRSVSWYQQTPGQGLQFLFEYFSETQRNKGNFPGRFSGRQFSNSRSEMNVSTLELGDSALYLCASSQINASPTDTQYFGPGTRLTVL.

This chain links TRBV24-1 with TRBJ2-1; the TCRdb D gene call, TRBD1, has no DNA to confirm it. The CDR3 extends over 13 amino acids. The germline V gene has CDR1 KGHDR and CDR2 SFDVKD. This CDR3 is CATKKGSLNEQFF.